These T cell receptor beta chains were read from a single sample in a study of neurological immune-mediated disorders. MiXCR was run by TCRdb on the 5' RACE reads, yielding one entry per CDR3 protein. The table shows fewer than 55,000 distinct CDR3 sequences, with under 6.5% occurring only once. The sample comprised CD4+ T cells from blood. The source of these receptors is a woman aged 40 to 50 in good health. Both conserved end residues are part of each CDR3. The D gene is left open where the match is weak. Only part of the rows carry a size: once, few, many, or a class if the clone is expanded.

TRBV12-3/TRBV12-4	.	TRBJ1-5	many	CATKGGLENQPQHF	TGTGCCACCAAAGGGGGGCTGGAGAATCAGCCCCAGCATTTT
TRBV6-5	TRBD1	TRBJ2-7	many	CASSYSTDRAHEQYF	TGTGCCAGCAGTTACTCGACAGACAGGGCCCACGAGCAGTACTTC
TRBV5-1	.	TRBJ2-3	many	CASRSQGIVTDTQYF	TGCGCCAGCAGGTCTCAGGGCATCGTCACAGATACGCAGTATTTT
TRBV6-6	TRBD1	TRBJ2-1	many	CASSRATGVNEQFF	TGTGCCAGCAGTAGGGCGACAGGGGTCAATGAGCAGTTCTTC
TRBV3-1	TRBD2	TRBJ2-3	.	CASSLTSGRAGDTQYF	TGTGCCAGCAGCCTGACTAGCGGGAGGGCCGGAGATACGCAGTATTTT
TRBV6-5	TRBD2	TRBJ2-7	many	CASRTSGTYEQYF	TGTGCCAGCAGGACTAGCGGGACCTACGAGCAGTACTTC
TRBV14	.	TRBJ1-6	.	CASSPPRGGEFYNSPLHF	TGTGCCAGCAGCCCCCCTAGGGGAGGGGAGTTTTATAATTCACCCCTCCACTTT
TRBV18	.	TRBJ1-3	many	CASSPPAVTPRSGNTIYF	TGTGCCAGCTCACCTCCGGCGGTGACCCCCCGTTCTGGAAACACCATATATTTT
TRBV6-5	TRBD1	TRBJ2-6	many	CASSIDRERANVLTF	TGTGCCAGCAGTATCGACAGGGAAAGGGCCAACGTCCTGACTTTC
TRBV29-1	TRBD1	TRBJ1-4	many	CSTPGQNNEKLFF	TGCAGCACGCCGGGACAGAACAATGAAAAACTGTTTTTT
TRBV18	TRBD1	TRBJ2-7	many	CASSPETGGGHEQYF	TGTGCCAGCTCGCCCGAGACAGGGGGCGGCCACGAGCAGTACTTC
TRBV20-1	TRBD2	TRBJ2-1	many	CSARAGGAGGKNEQFF	TGCAGTGCTAGAGCGGGGGGGGCGGGAGGTAAGAATGAGCAGTTCTTC
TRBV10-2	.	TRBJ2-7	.	CASSIGFYEQYF	TGCGCCAGCAGTATCGGGTTTTACGAGCAGTACTTC
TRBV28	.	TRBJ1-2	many	CASTEKRDYGYTF	TGTGCCAGCACCGAGAAAAGGGATTATGGCTACACCTTC
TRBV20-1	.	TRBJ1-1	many	CSAIPAISNTEAFF	TGCAGTGCTATTCCTGCGATCTCGAACACTGAAGCTTTCTTT
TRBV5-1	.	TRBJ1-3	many	CASSLTAAARNTIYF	TGCGCCAGCAGCTTGACGGCCGCCGCCCGAAACACCATATATTTT
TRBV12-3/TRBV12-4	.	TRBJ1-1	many	CASTRDSRAEAFF	TGTGCCAGCACCCGGGACTCACGAGCGGAAGCTTTCTTT
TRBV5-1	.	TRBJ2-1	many	CASSLGGVNDEQFF	TGCGCCAGCAGCTTGGGAGGGGTTAACGATGAGCAGTTCTTC
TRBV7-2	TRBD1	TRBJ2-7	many	CASSLRDRIYEQYF	TGTGCCAGCAGCCTCCGGGACAGGATCTACGAGCAGTACTTC
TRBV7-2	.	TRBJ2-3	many	CASSPRGTQYF	TGTGCCAGCAGCCCCCGGGGTACGCAGTATTTT
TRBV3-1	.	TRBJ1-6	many	CASSQGGTEAQVLHF	TGTGCCAGCAGCCAAGGGGGAACCGAGGCTCAGGTCCTCCACTTT
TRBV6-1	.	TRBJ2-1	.	CASRKEIRSSYNEQFF	TGTGCCAGCAGGAAGGAGATCCGGAGCTCCTACAATGAGCAGTTCTTC
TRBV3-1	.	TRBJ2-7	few	CASSRYSYEQYF	TGTGCCAGCTCGCGGTATTCCTACGAGCAGTACTTC
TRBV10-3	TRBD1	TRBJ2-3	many	CATLRDRDTDTQYF	TGTGCCACCCTCCGGGACAGGGACACAGATACGCAGTATTTT
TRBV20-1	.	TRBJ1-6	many	CSAFPLRHSPLHF	TGCAGTGCTTTCCCTCTAAGGCATTCACCCCTCCACTTT
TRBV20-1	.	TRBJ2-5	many	CSASPRVTGPETQYF	TGCAGTGCTAGTCCACGAGTAACAGGCCCAGAGACCCAGTACTTC
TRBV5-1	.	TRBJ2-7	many	CASRPSAVWGEQYF	TGCGCCAGCAGGCCCTCGGCGGTTTGGGGCGAGCAGTACTTC
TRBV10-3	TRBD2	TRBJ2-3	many	CAISEAGPSGRTQYF	TGTGCCATCAGTGAAGCGGGACCCTCAGGGCGTACGCAGTATTTT
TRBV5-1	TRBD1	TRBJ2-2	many	CASAITRTGNTGELFF	TGCGCCAGCGCGATAACCCGGACAGGGAACACCGGGGAGCTGTTTTTT
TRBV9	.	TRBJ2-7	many	CASSVGPATYEQYF	TGTGCCAGCAGCGTAGGCCCAGCGACCTACGAGCAGTACTTC
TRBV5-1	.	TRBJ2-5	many	CASSLGQQLYQETQYF	TGCGCCAGCAGCTTGGGGCAACAGCTGTACCAAGAGACCCAGTACTTC
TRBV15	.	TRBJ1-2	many	CATSRDLRGAGYGYTF	TGTGCCACCAGCAGAGATCTTAGGGGCGCCGGCTATGGCTACACCTTC
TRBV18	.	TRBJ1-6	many	CASSPSGGDSPLHF	TGTGCCAGCTCACCGTCAGGAGGTGATTCACCCCTCCACTTT
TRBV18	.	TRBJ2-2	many	CASSLDPGELFF	TGTGCCAGCTCATTGGACCCCGGGGAGCTGTTTTTT
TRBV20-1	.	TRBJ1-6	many	CSAREGSSPLHF	TGCAGTGCTAGAGAGGGTAGTTCACCCCTCCACTTT
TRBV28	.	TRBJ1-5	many	CASSFSGPGSNQPQHF	TGTGCCAGCAGTTTCAGCGGGCCAGGTAGCAATCAGCCCCAGCATTTT
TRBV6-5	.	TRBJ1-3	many	CASGQGKSSGNTIYF	TGTGCAAGCGGGCAGGGAAAGAGCTCTGGAAACACCATATATTTT
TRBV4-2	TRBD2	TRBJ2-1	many	CASGGTLRGRDEQFF	TGTGCCAGCGGTGGGACCCTTCGGGGGAGGGATGAGCAGTTCTTC
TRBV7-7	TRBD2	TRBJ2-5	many	CASSWGLAVQETQYF	TGTGCTAGCAGTTGGGGACTAGCTGTCCAAGAGACCCAGTACTTC
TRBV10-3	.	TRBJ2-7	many	CATHDDYEQYF	TGTGCCACCCACGATGATTACGAGCAGTACTTC
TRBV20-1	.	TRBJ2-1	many	CSAREGDEQFF	TGCAGTGCTAGAGAGGGGGATGAGCAGTTCTTC
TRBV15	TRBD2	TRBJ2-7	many	CATSVGLAGGGEQYF	TGTGCCACCAGCGTGGGACTAGCGGGAGGAGGCGAGCAGTACTTC
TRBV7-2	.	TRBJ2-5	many	CASSRQEGETQYF	TGTGCCAGCAGCCGACAGGAGGGTGAGACCCAGTACTTC
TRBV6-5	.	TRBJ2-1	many	CASSSLTQQFF	TGTGCCAGCAGTTCACTCACACAGCAGTTCTTC
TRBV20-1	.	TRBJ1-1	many	CSAGKKGLDTEAFF	TGCAGTGCCGGGAAGAAGGGGTTGGACACTGAAGCTTTCTTT
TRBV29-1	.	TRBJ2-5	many	CSVVPRRVQETQYF	TGCAGCGTTGTCCCCCGCAGGGTGCAAGAGACCCAGTACTTC
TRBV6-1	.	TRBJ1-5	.	CASILREGGQPQHF	TGTGCCAGCATACTAAGGGAGGGCGGACAGCCCCAGCATTTT
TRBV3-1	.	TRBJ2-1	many	CASSQGPRGDNEQFF	TGTGCCAGCAGCCAAGGTCCCAGGGGCGACAATGAGCAGTTCTTC
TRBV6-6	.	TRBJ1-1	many	CASSILRQRNTEAFF	TGTGCCAGCAGTATCCTGAGACAACGGAACACTGAAGCTTTCTTT